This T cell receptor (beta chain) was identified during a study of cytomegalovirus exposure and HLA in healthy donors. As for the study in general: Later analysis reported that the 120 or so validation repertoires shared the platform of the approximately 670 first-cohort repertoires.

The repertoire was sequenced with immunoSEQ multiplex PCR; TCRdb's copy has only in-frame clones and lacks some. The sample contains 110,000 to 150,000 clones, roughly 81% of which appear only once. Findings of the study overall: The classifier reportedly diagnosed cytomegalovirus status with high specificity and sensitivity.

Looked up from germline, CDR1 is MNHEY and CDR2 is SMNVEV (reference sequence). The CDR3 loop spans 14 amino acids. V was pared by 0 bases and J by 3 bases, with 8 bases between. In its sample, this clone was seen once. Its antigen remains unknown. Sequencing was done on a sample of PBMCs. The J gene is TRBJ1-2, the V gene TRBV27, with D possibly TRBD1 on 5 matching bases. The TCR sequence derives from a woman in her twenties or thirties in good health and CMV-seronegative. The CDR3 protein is CASSLSRTYYGYTF. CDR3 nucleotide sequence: TGTGCCAGCAGTTTATCGAGGACATACTATGGCTACACCTTC.